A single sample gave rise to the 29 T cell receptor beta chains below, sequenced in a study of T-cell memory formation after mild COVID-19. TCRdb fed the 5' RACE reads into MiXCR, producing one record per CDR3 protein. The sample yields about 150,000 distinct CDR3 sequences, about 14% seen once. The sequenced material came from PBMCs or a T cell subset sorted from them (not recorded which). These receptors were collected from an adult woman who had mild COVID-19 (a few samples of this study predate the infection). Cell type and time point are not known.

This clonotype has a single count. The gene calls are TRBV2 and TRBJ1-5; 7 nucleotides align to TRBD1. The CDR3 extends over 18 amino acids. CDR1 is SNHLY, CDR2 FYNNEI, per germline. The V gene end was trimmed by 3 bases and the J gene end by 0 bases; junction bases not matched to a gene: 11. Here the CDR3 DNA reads TGTGCCAGCAGTGAGTCCCGGGACAGTACGCATAGCAATCAGCCCCAGCATTTT. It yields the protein CASSESRDSTHSNQPQHF.

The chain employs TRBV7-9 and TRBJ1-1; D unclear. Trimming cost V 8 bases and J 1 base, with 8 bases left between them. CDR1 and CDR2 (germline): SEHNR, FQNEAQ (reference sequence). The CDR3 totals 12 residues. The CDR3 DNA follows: TGTGCCAGCGAGCTGGGGAACACTGAAGCTTTCTTT. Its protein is CASELGNTEAFF. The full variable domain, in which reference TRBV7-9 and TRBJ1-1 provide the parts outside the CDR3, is DTGVSQNPRHKITKRGQNVTFRCDPISEHNRLYWYRQTLGQGPEFLTYFQNEAQLEKSRLLSDRFSAERPKGSFSTLEIQRTEQGDSAMYLCASELGNTEAFFGQGTRLTVV.

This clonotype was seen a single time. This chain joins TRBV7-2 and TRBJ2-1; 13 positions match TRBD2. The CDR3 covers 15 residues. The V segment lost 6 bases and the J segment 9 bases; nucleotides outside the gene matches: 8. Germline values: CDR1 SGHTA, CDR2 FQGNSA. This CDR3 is CASRQGLAGRGEQFF. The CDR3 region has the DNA TGTGCCAGCAGACAGGGACTAGCGGGAAGGGGTGAGCAGTTCTTC.

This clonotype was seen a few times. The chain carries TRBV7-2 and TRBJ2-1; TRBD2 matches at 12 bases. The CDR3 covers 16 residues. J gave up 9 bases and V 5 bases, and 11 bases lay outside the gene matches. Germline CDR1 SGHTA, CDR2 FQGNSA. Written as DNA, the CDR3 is TGTGCCAGCAGCCCCCTTTGGACTAGCGGGAACGGTGAGCAGTTCTTC. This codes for CASSPLWTSGNGEQFF.

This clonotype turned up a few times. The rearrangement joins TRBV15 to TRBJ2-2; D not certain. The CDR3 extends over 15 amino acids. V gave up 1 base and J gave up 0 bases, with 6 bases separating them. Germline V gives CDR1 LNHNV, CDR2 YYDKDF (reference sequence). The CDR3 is CATSRGSANTGELFF. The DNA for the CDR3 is TGTGCCACCAGCAGAGGTTCCGCGAACACCGGGGAGCTGTTTTTT.

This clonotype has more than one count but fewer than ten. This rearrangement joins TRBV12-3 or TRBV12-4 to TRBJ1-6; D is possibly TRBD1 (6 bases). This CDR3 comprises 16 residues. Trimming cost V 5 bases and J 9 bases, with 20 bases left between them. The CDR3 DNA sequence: TGTGCCAGCAGTCCAGAAACCGGGACATCGGGTTCACCCCTCCACTTT. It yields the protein CASSPETGTSGSPLHF.

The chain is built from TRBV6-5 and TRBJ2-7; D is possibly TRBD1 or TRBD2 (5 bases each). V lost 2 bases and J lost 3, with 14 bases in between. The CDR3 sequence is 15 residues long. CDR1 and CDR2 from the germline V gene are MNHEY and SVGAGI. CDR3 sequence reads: CASSYGGSGRYEQYF. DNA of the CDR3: TGTGCCAGCAGTTACGGCGGGTCAGGGCGCTACGAGCAGTACTTC.

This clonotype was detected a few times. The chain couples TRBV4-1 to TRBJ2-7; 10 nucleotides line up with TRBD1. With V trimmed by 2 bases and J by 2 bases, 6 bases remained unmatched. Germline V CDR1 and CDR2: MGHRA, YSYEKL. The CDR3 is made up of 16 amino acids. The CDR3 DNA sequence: TGCGCCAGCAGCCAACTTAAGGGACAGGGGCCCTACGAGCAGTACTTC. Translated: CASSQLKGQGPYEQYF.

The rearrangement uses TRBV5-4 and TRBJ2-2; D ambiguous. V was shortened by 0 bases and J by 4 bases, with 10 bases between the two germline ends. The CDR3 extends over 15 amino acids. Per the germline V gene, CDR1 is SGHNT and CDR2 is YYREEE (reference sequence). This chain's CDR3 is CASSLGEPGTGELFF. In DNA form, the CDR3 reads TGTGCCAGCAGCTTGGGTGAACCAGGCACCGGGGAGCTGTTTTTT.

The CDR3: CSVVGRGYNEQFF. The CDR3 DNA is TGCAGCGTTGTAGGGAGAGGCTACAATGAGCAGTTCTTC. This sequence joins TRBV29-1 and TRBJ2-1, with TRBD2 as a possible D gene (5 bases). Germline loops: CDR1 SQVTM, CDR2 ANQGSEA. The ends were cut back, 4 bases at V and 3 bases at J, with 10 bases in the middle. The CDR3 loop spans 13 amino acids.

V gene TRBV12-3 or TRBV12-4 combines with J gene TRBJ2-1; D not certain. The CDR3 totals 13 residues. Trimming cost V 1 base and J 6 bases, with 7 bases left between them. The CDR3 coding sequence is TGTGCCAGCAGTTTAGGAAGGGTCAATGAGCAGTTCTTC. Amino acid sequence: CASSLGRVNEQFF.

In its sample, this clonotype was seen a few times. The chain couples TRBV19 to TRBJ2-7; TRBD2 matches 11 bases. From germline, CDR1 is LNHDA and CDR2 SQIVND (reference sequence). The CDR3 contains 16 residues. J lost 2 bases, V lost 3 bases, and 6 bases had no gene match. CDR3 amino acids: CASSMGTSGWTYEQYF. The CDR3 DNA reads TGTGCCAGTAGTATGGGGACTAGCGGTTGGACCTACGAGCAGTACTTC.

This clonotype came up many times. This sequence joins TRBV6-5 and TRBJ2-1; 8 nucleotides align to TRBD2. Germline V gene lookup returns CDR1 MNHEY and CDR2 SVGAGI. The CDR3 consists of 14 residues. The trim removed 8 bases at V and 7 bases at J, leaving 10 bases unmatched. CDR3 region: CASSTGAGENEQFF. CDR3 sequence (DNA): TGTGCCAGCTCTACGGGAGCGGGGGAAAATGAGCAGTTCTTC.

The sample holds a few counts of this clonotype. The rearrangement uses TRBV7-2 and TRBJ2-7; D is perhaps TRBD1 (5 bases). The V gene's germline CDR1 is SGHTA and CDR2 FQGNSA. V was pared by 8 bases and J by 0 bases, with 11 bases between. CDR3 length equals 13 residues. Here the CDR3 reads CASSKGISYEQYF. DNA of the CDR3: TGTGCCAGCTCCAAGGGGATCTCCTACGAGCAGTACTTC.

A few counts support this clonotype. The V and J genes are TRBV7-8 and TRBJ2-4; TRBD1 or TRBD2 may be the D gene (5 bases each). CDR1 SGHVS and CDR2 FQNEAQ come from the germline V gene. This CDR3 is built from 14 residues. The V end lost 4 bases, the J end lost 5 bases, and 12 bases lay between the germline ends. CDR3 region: CASSSWDVENIQYF. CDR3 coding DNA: TGTGCCAGCAGCTCCTGGGACGTTGAAAACATTCAGTACTTC.

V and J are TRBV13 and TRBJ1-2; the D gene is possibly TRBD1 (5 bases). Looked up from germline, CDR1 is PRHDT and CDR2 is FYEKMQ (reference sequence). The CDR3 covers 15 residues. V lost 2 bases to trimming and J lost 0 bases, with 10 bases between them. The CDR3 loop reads CASSLRGPTNYGYTF. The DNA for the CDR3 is TGTGCCAGCAGCTTAAGGGGACCCACTAACTATGGCTACACCTTC. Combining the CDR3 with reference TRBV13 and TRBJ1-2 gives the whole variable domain AAGVIQSPRHLIKEKRETATLKCYPIPRHDTVYWYQQGPGQDPQFLISFYEKMQSDKGSIPDRFSAQQFSDYHSELNMSSLELGDSALYFCASSLRGPTNYGYTFGSGTRLTVV.

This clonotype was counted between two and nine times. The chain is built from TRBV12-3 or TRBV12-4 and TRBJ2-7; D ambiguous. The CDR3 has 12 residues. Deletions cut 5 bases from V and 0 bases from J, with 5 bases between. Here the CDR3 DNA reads TGTGCCAGCAGTCCGTTCTCCTACGAGCAGTACTTC. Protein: CASSPFSYEQYF.

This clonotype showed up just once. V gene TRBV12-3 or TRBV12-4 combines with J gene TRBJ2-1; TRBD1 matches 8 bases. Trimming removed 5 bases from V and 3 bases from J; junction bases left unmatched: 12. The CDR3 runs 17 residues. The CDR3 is CASSRKTGTGVYNEQFF. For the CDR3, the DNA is TGTGCCAGCAGTCGAAAAACCGGGACAGGAGTCTACAATGAGCAGTTCTTC.

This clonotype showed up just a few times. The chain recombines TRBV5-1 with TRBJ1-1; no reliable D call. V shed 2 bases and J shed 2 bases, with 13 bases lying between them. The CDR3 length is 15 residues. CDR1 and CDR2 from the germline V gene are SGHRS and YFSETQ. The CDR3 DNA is TGCGCCAGCAGCTTCCTGGGGTCCGGTAACACTGAAGCTTTCTTT. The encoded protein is CASSFLGSGNTEAFF.

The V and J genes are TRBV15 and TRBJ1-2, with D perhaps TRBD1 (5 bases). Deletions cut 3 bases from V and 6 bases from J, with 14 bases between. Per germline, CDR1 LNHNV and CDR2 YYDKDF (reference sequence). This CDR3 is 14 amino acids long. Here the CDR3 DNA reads TGTGCCACCAGCAGGAAGACAGAGTTGAATGGCTACACCTTC. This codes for CATSRKTELNGYTF. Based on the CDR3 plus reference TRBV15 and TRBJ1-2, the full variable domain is DAMVIQNPRYQVTQFGKPVTLSCSQTLNHNVMYWYQQKSSQAPKLLFHYYDKDFNNEADTPDNFQSRRPNTSFCFLDIRSPGLGDTAMYLCATSRKTELNGYTFGSGTRLTVV.

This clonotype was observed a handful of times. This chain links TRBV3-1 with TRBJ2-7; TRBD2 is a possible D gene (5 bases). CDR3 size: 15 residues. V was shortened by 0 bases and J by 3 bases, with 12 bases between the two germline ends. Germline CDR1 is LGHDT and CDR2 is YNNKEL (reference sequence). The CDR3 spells CASSQDWAGYYEQYF. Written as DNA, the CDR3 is TGTGCCAGCAGCCAAGATTGGGCGGGCTACTACGAGCAGTACTTC.

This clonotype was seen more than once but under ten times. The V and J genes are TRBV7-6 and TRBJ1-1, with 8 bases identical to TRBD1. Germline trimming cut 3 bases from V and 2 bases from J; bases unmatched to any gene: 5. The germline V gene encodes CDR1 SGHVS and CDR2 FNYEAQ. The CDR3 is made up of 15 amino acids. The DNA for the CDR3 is TGTGCCAGCAGCTTCCCAGGGGGCCAAAACACTGAAGCTTTCTTT. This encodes CASSFPGGQNTEAFF.

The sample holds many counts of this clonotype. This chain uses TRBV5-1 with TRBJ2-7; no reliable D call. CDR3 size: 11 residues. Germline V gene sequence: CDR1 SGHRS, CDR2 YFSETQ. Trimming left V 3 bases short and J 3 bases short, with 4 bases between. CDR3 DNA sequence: TGCGCCAGCAGCTCCAACTACGAGCAGTACTTC. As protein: CASSSNYEQYF. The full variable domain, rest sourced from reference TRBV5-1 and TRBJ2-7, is KAGVTQTPRYLIKTRGQQVTLSCSPISGHRSVSWYQQTPGQGLQFLFEYFSETQRNKGNFPGRFSGRQFSNSRSEMNVSTLELGDSALYLCASSSNYEQYFGPGTRLTVT.

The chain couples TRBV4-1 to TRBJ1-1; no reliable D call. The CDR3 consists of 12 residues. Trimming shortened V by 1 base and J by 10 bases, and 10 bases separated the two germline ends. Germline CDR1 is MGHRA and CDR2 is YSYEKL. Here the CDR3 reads CASSQVGGRAFF. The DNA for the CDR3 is TGCGCCAGCAGCCAAGTCGGAGGAAGAGCTTTCTTT.

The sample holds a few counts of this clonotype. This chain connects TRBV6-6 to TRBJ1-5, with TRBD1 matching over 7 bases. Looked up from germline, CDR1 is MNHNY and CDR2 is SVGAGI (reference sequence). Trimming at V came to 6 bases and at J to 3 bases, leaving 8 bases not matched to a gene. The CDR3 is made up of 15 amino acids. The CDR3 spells CASRGTVFVNQPQHF. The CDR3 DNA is TGTGCCAGCAGGGGGACAGTTTTCGTCAATCAGCCCCAGCATTTT.

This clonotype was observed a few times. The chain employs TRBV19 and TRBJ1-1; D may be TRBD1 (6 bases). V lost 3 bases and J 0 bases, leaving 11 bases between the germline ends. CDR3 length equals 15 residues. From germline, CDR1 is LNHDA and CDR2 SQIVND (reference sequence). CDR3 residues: CASSIERDMNTEAFF. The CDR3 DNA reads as TGTGCCAGTAGTATCGAACGGGACATGAACACTGAAGCTTTCTTT.

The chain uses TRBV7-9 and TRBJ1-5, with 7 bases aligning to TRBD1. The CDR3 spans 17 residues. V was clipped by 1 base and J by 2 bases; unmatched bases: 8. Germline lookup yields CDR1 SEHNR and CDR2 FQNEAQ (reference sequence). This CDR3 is CASSLGRGGYGNQPQHF. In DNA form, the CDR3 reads TGTGCCAGCAGCTTAGGTCGAGGGGGCTACGGCAATCAGCCCCAGCATTTT.

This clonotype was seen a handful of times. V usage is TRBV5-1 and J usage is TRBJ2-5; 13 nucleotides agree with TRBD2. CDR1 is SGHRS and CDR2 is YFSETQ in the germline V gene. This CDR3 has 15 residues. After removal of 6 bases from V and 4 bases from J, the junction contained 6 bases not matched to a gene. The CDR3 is CASITWTSGGETQYF. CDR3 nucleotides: TGCGCCAGCATAACTTGGACTAGCGGGGGAGAGACCCAGTACTTC.

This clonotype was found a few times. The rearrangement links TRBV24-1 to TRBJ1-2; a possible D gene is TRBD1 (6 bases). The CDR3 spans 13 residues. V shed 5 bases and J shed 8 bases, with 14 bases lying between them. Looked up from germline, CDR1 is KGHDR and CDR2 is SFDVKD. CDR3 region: CATSGGGRSGYTF. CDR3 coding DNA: TGTGCCACCAGTGGCGGGGGGCGATCCGGCTACACCTTC.